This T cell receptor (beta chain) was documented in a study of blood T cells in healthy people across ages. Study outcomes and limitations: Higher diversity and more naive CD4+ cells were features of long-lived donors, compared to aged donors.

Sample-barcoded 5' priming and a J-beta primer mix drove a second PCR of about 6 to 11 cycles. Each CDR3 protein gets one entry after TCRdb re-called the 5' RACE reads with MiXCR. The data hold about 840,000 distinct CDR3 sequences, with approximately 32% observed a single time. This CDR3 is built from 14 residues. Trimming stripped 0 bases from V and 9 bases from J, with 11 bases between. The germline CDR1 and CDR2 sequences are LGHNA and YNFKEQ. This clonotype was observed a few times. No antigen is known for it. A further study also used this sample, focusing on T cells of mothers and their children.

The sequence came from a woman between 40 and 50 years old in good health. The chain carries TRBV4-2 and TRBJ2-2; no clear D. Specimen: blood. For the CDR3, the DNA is TGTGCCAGCAGCCAAGAAGGCGCTAGTAGGGAGCTGTTTTTT. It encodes CASSQEGASRELFF.